The clone carrying this T cell receptor beta chain was seen more than once but under ten times. For CDR3 and TCR beta VDJ profiling, genomic DNA was the template used. Each CDR3 protein is one row after TCRdb ran MiXCR on the reads. Of about 160,000 distinct CDR3 sequences listed, around 45% were seen once; the top ten hold under 1.2%. This specimen comes from a study of CD8+CD57+ T cells in acquired aplastic anemia. This clonotype originated in a human donor in good health. Sample: sorted CD4+, CD8+, or CD8+CD57+ T cells (not recorded which) from PBMCs.

The CDR3 protein is CASSVARDPNSPLHF. The CDR3 DNA is TGTGCCAGCAGCGTAGCCAGGGACCCTAATTCACCCCTCCACTTT. The chain has TRBV9 and TRBJ1-6; weak D call: TRBD1 (5 bases). The CDR3 runs to 15 residues. The germline CDR1 and CDR2 sequences are SGDLS and YYNGEE. V was cut by 0 bases and J by 6 bases, with 10 bases left in between.